This TCR beta chain was profiled in a study of early T cells in non-severe SARS-CoV-2 infection. Study summary: Chains stayed unpaired after sequencing of bulk RNA from unsorted whole blood.

This clonotype was detected many times. One entry per CDR3 protein, called by TCRdb with MiXCR from the 5' RACE reads. This sample has 36,000 or so distinct CDR3 sequences, with around 4% found just once. CDR1 and CDR2 (germline): SGHDT, YYEEEE. The V gene end was trimmed by 0 bases and the J gene end by 0 bases; junction bases not matched to a gene: 3. The CDR3 is made up of 17 amino acids. The gene calls are TRBV5-6 and TRBJ1-3; 10 nucleotides align to TRBD1. The sequence derives from an adult who was a healthcare worker with PCR-confirmed SARS-CoV-2 infection or an uninfected control (not recorded which). The material sequenced was whole blood. The CDR3: CASSLETGGASGNTIYF. The CDR3 coding sequence is TGTGCCAGCAGCTTGGAGACAGGGGGCGCCTCTGGAAACACCATATATTTT.